The 29 T cell receptor beta chains below all came from one sample that was sequenced in a study of cytomegalovirus exposure and HLA in healthy donors. The PCR used 60 Vbeta and 13 Jbeta primers. Sequenced by immunoSEQ multiplex PCR; TCRdb stores in-frame clones only, minus some. This table holds around 210,000 clones. Input material: PBMCs. The origin of the receptors is a girl between 2 and 10 years old in good health and CMV-seropositive.

This sequence joins TRBV25-1 and TRBJ2-2; weak D call: TRBD2 (6 bases). V was pared by 4 bases and J by 7 bases, with 10 bases between. CDR3 length: 13 amino acids. Germline assignment: CDR1 MGHDK and CDR2 SYGVNS. The CDR3 reads CASSGRGGGELFF. CDR3 DNA: TGTGCCAGCAGTGGACGGGGAGGCGGGGAGCTGTTTTTT.

The CDR3 DNA reads TGTGCCAGCAGCTTAGACGGGAAGAACACTGAAGCTTTCTTT. It is translated as CASSLDGKNTEAFF. J is TRBJ1-1 and V is TRBV11-3; D is uncertain. V was pared by 0 bases and J by 1 base, with 6 bases between. This CDR3 region has 14 residues. The V gene's germline CDR1 is SGHNT and CDR2 YENEEA.

This chain links TRBV9 with TRBJ2-2; TRBD2 matches at 9 bases. The J segment lost 7 bases and the V segment lost 4 bases, leaving 11 bases of the junction unmatched. CDR3 length: 16 residues. The V gene's germline CDR1 is SGDLS and CDR2 YYNGEE. CDR3 in DNA: TGTGCCAGCAGCCCTGAGAAGATAGCGGGAGTCGGGGAGCTGTTTTTT. The encoded protein is CASSPEKIAGVGELFF.

The chain is built from TRBV2 and TRBJ2-5; D may be TRBD2 (7 bases). CDR1 is SNHLY, CDR2 FYNNEI, per germline. The CDR3 length is 13 residues. The V end lost 9 bases, the J end lost 4 bases, and 15 bases lay between the germline ends. The CDR3 bases are TGTGCCAGTTCCCTGAGGGGGGGAGAGACCCAGTACTTC. Translated: CASSLRGGETQYF.

The V gene is TRBV28, the J gene TRBJ2-7; a weak D match, TRBD2 (5 bases). Trimming cost V 6 bases and J 0 bases, with 18 bases left between them. CDR1 is MDHEN, CDR2 SYDVKM, per germline. CDR3 length: 16 amino acids. The CDR3 DNA is TGTGCCAGCAGACCACCCGGTCTCGGGGTCTCCTACGAGCAGTACTTC. Protein sequence: CASRPPGLGVSYEQYF.

V usage is TRBV6-6 and J usage is TRBJ1-4, with 9 bases identical to TRBD1. Trimming cost V 6 bases and J 8 bases; bases outside gene matches: 7. This CDR3 has 14 amino acids. Germline values: CDR1 MNHNY, CDR2 SVGAGI (reference sequence). CDR3 in DNA: TGTGCCAGCAGCTCGGGACAGGGAAGGGAAAAACTGTTTTTT. Residues: CASSSGQGREKLFF.

The chain joins TRBV7-3 to TRBJ2-1; D gene unclear. This CDR3 is built from 12 residues. The V gene's germline CDR1 is SGHTA and CDR2 FQGTGA. V was shortened by 1 base and J by 9 bases, with 7 bases between the two germline ends. The CDR3, as DNA: TGTGCCAGCAGCTTAATGTCGGGTGAGCAGTTCTTC. It codes for CASSLMSGEQFF.

The chain uses TRBV28 and TRBJ2-5, with TRBD2 matching over 8 bases. V shed 6 bases and J 5 bases; nucleotides not matched to a gene: 5. Germline CDR1 is MDHEN and CDR2 is SYDVKM. The CDR3 length is 13 residues. Here the CDR3 reads CASSRGGRETQYF. DNA of the CDR3: TGTGCCAGCAGCCGGGGGGGGCGGGAGACCCAGTACTTC.

J is TRBJ1-2 and V is TRBV6-4; no clear D. The length of the CDR3 is 14 residues. CDR1 is MRHNA, CDR2 SNTAGT, per germline. Trimming removed 0 bases from V and 4 bases from J, with 9 bases in between. The CDR3 sequence is CASSDSEGLYGYTF. CDR3 nucleotides: TGTGCCAGCAGTGACTCGGAGGGTCTCTATGGCTACACCTTC.

With respect to this clone: This sample also contains other DNA sequences that code for the same CDR3. The genes are TRBV18 and TRBJ2-7; 8 bases are shared with TRBD2. The V and J ends lost 6 bases and 0 bases, in that order; junction bases with no gene match: 10. CDR1 and CDR2 from the germline V gene are KGHSH and LQKENI. The CDR3 extends over 16 amino acids. DNA for the CDR3: TGTGCCAGCTCCCCCATCTCAGCGGGAGCCTCCTACGAGCAGTACTTC. As protein: CASSPISAGASYEQYF.

The chain links TRBV7-2 to TRBJ2-1; maybe TRBD1 (5 bases). The length of the CDR3 is 16 residues. Germline values: CDR1 SGHTA, CDR2 FQGNSA. V was shortened by 2 bases and J by 0 bases, with 11 bases between the two germline ends. This CDR3 is CASSLWGDRSYNEQFF. CDR3 coding DNA: TGTGCCAGCAGCTTATGGGGCGACCGCTCCTACAATGAGCAGTTCTTC. The full variable domain, its missing parts supplied by reference TRBV7-2 and TRBJ2-1, is GAGVSQSPSNKVTEKGKDVELRCDPISGHTALYWYRQSLGQGLEFLIYFQGNSAPDKSGLPSDRFSAERTGGSVSTLTIQRTQQEDSAVYLCASSLWGDRSYNEQFFGPGTRLTVL.

The rearrangement uses TRBV6-6 and TRBJ2-2; 11 bases are a match to TRBD1. The germline V gene has CDR1 MNHNY and CDR2 SVGAGI (reference sequence). V lost 2 bases to trimming and J lost 7 bases; unmatched junction nucleotides: 6. This CDR3 is 16 amino acids long. CDR3 DNA: TGTGCCAGCAGTTACCGGACAGGGGGCGATGGCGGGGAGCTGTTTTTT. It yields the protein CASSYRTGGDGGELFF.

The chain joins TRBV27 to TRBJ1-2, with no clear D. The CDR3 consists of 13 residues. Germline V CDR1 and CDR2: MNHEY, SMNVEV (reference sequence). With 7 bases removed from V and 5 bases from J, the gap between germline ends came to 14 bases. CDR3 residues: CASTPFAGYGYTF. The CDR3 coding sequence is TGTGCCAGCACCCCGTTTGCGGGATATGGCTACACCTTC.

This chain links TRBV27 with TRBJ2-7, with 7 bases identical to TRBD1. CDR3 length: 13 residues. Germline V gives CDR1 MNHEY, CDR2 SMNVEV (reference sequence). Unmatched junction bases numbered 5, after V lost 7 bases and J lost 2 bases. CDR3 protein: CASTGTVPYEQYF. CDR3 DNA: TGTGCCAGCACCGGGACAGTACCCTACGAGCAGTACTTC.

This chain links TRBV10-2 with TRBJ2-3, with TRBD2 matching over 15 bases. This CDR3 is 15 amino acids long. Trimming took 7 bases from V and 4 from J; bases not matched to a gene: 3. CDR1 and CDR2 from the germline V gene are WSHSY and SAAADI. CDR3 protein: CASTWTSGRADTQYF. The DNA for the CDR3 is TGCGCCAGCACGTGGACTAGCGGGAGGGCAGATACGCAGTATTTT.

The chain employs TRBV27 and TRBJ2-3; 10 bases align to TRBD1. Germline assignment: CDR1 MNHEY and CDR2 SMNVEV (reference sequence). The CDR3 length is 14 residues. V was clipped by 6 bases and J by 7 bases; unmatched bases: 7. The CDR3 spells CASRGQGGVHTQYF. The CDR3 DNA reads TGTGCCAGCAGAGGACAGGGGGGCGTTCATACGCAGTATTTT.

Points on this clone: Different DNA sequences within this sample yield the same CDR3. V is TRBV29-1 and J is TRBJ1-2; possible D gene TRBD1, 6 bases. Germline V gene data show CDR1 as SQVTM and CDR2 as ANQGSEA. The CDR3 contains 12 residues. V lost 7 bases and J 5 bases, leaving 14 bases between the germline ends. CDR3 nucleotide sequence: TGCAGCGCGGGACATTTAGAATATGGCTACACCTTC. Its translation is CSAGHLEYGYTF.

The chain is built from TRBV7-2 and TRBJ1-3; 8 bases match TRBD1. Germline V CDR1 and CDR2: SGHTA, FQGNSA. The CDR3 spans 16 residues. V lost 5 bases, J lost 3 bases, and 9 bases stayed unmatched. The CDR3 DNA follows: TGTGCCAGCAGCGCGCAGGGGGCCGACAGTGGAAACACCATATATTTT. This sequence encodes CASSAQGADSGNTIYF.

The chain has TRBV29-1 and TRBJ1-1, with D maybe TRBD1 (6 bases). Germline values: CDR1 SQVTM, CDR2 ANQGSEA. This CDR3 comprises 14 residues. The V end lost 7 bases, the J end lost 4 bases, and 19 bases lay between the germline ends. The CDR3 region has the DNA TGCAGCGCGTCGGCTGGGGGCGCAGGCACTGAAGCTTTCTTT. It encodes CSASAGGAGTEAFF.

The rearrangement uses TRBV5-5 and TRBJ2-7; tentatively, D is TRBD1 (5 bases). V lost 3 bases and J 0 bases, leaving 13 bases between the germline ends. Per germline, CDR1 SGHKS and CDR2 YYEKEE (reference sequence). The CDR3 is 15 residues long. The CDR3 DNA reads as TGTGCCAGCAGCTCCGATACCCAGGGCTCCTACGAGCAGTACTTC. It encodes CASSSDTQGSYEQYF.

The chain recombines TRBV2 with TRBJ1-4; D is possibly TRBD1 (5 bases). Germline assignment: CDR1 SNHLY and CDR2 FYNNEI. This CDR3 spans 13 amino acids. V gave up 4 bases and J gave up 5 bases, with 8 bases separating them. CDR3 in amino acids: CASSAGWNEKLFF. In DNA form, the CDR3 reads TGTGCCAGCAGTGCAGGGTGGAATGAAAAACTGTTTTTT.

The chain recombines TRBV5-1 with TRBJ2-5, with a weak D call TRBD2 (5 bases). There are 15 residues in the CDR3. Trimming took off 1 base at V and 5 bases at J, with 15 bases between the two ends. Germline V gives CDR1 SGHRS, CDR2 YFSETQ. The CDR3 nucleotides read TGCGCCAGCAGCTTGATGGGGTTAAGGGAGGAGACCCAGTACTTC. Residues: CASSLMGLREETQYF.

This chain joins TRBV5-4 and TRBJ2-5; 13 bases are shared with TRBD2. V shed 4 bases and J 4 bases; nucleotides not matched to a gene: 4. The germline V gene encodes CDR1 SGHNT and CDR2 YYREEE (reference sequence). The CDR3 runs 15 residues. CDR3 in DNA: TGTGCCAGCAGCGAAGGACTAGCGGGAGTAGAGACCCAGTACTTC. It encodes CASSEGLAGVETQYF.

This sequence joins TRBV19 and TRBJ1-5; the D gene is possibly TRBD1 (5 bases). V was trimmed by 6 bases and J by 4 bases, leaving 16 bases between them. This CDR3 comprises 15 residues. The V gene's germline CDR1 is LNHDA and CDR2 SQIVND (reference sequence). The CDR3: CASRERGGRNQPQHF. DNA of the CDR3: TGTGCCAGTAGGGAGAGGGGAGGGAGGAATCAGCCCCAGCATTTT.

This chain links TRBV18 with TRBJ1-1, with D unresolved. This CDR3 is built from 15 residues. V lost 3 bases to trimming and J lost 0 bases, with 11 bases between them. Germline loops: CDR1 KGHSH, CDR2 LQKENI. In DNA, the CDR3 is TGTGCCAGCTCACCGGGCCCCGGCATGAACACTGAAGCTTTCTTT. This sequence encodes CASSPGPGMNTEAFF. The variable domain in full, completed from reference TRBV18 and TRBJ1-1, reads NAGVMQNPRHLVRRRGQEARLRCSPMKGHSHVYWYRQLPEEGLKFMVYLQKENIIDESGMPKERFSAEFPKEGPSILRIQQVVRGDSAAYFCASSPGPGMNTEAFFGQGTRLTVV.

The chain has TRBV27 and TRBJ2-3; tentatively, D is TRBD2 (6 bases). Germline CDR1 is MNHEY and CDR2 is SMNVEV (reference sequence). The CDR3 length is 16 residues. V shed 6 bases and J shed 2 bases, with 18 bases lying between them. Here the CDR3 reads CASRDRRGGHTDTQYF. The DNA for the CDR3 is TGTGCCAGCAGGGACCGGAGAGGAGGGCACACAGATACGCAGTATTTT.

As concerns this clone: Other DNA sequences within the sample encode an identical CDR3. The chain couples TRBV29-1 to TRBJ1-3; tentatively, D is TRBD1 (6 bases). Germline V gene sequence: CDR1 SQVTM, CDR2 ANQGSEA. The CDR3 contains 12 residues. The V end was cut by 6 bases, the J end by 1 base, with 7 bases between. CDR3 sequence reads: CSVRGSGNTIYF. The DNA for the CDR3 is TGCAGCGTCAGGGGATCTGGAAACACCATATATTTT.

This rearrangement joins TRBV5-8 to TRBJ2-5; D uncertain. V was trimmed by 1 base and J by 2 bases, leaving 15 bases between them. The CDR3 loop spans 16 amino acids. Germline CDR1 is SGHTS and CDR2 is YDEGEE. The CDR3 region has the DNA TGTGCCAGCAGCTTGCCCCGGGTCTCGATACAAGAGACCCAGTACTTC. It is translated as CASSLPRVSIQETQYF.

CDR3 protein: CASVGVSNQPQHF. The CDR3 DNA is TGTGCCAGCGTCGGGGTTTCCAATCAGCCCCAGCATTTT. The chain employs TRBV2 and TRBJ1-5; D is ambiguous. CDR1 SNHLY and CDR2 FYNNEI come from the germline V gene. This CDR3 is built from 13 residues. V lost 8 bases and J 3 bases, leaving 11 bases between the germline ends.